The 5 T cell receptor beta chains below come from one sample, sequenced in a study of control samples from healthy donors and cancer patients. Libraries were prepared by immunoSEQ multiplex PCR; TCRdb keeps only in-frame clonotypes and omits some of them. The table shows roughly 100,000 clones, with about 91% occurring only once. Source material: blood. The receptor set was obtained from a woman aged 18-30 years in good health.

This clone has just one count. The chain is built from TRBV3-1 (or the pseudogene TRBV3-2) and TRBJ1-5, with D uncertain. The CDR3 totals 14 residues. Germline V gives CDR1 LGHDT, CDR2 YNNKEL (reference sequence). V lost 5 bases, J lost 5 bases, and 13 bases lay in between. CDR3 sequence: CASSYFGSYQPQHF. CDR3 in DNA: TGTGCCAGCAGCTACTTCGGGAGTTATCAGCCCCAGCATTTT.

This chain connects TRBV5-6 to TRBJ1-2, with 8 bases that match TRBD1. The CDR3 is 17 residues long. V gave up 2 bases and J gave up 9 bases; unmatched junction bases: 18. CDR1 is SGHDT and CDR2 is YYEEEE in the germline V gene. Here the CDR3 DNA reads TGTGCCAGCAGCTTACCCCAGGGGGCTCATTCCACCGTGAGCTACACCTTC. It is translated as CASSLPQGAHSTVSYTF.

The rearrangement joins TRBV15 to TRBJ2-3; 8 nucleotides align to TRBD2. CDR1 and CDR2 from the germline V gene are LNHNV and YYDKDF (reference sequence). The trim removed 6 bases at V and 6 bases at J, leaving 14 bases unmatched. The CDR3 contains 16 residues. DNA for the CDR3: TGTGCCACCAGGCTATCACCGGGACTAGGGACGGATACGCAGTATTTT. Its protein is CATRLSPGLGTDTQYF. The entire variable domain, with the rest obtained from reference TRBV15 and TRBJ2-3, is as follows: DAMVIQNPRYQVTQFGKPVTLSCSQTLNHNVMYWYQQKSSQAPKLLFHYYDKDFNNEADTPDNFQSRRPNTSFCFLDIRSPGLGDTAMYLCATRLSPGLGTDTQYFGPGTRLTVL.

The chain uses TRBV19 and TRBJ2-1; 10 positions match TRBD1. The trim removed 5 bases at V and 7 bases at J, leaving 14 bases unmatched. Germline CDR1 and CDR2: LNHDA and SQIVND (reference sequence). The CDR3 sequence is 17 residues long. CDR3 loop: CASSLQKRRTGGNEQFF. DNA of the CDR3: TGTGCCAGTAGTTTACAAAAAAGAAGGACAGGGGGGAATGAGCAGTTCTTC.

J is TRBJ1-3 and V is TRBV12-3 or TRBV12-4; D not certain. V dropped 3 bases and J dropped 6 bases, with 3 bases sitting between them. The CDR3 runs 11 residues. CDR3 DNA: TGTGCCAGCAGTTTGACAAACACCATATATTTT. Translated, it gives CASSLTNTIYF.